A selection of T cell receptor beta chains follows, all from one sample in a study of OX40 agonist ivuxolimab in advanced cancers. Repertoires were generated with immunoSEQ multiplex PCR, while TCRdb's copy carries only in-frame clones and drops some. The table shows 43,000 or so clones, with around 85% occurring only once. The specimen was CD4+ or CD8+ T cells sorted from blood, collected in a trial of the OX40 agonist ivuxolimab. These TCRs come from an adult with an advanced solid tumor such as melanoma, head and neck, liver or kidney cancer. Each CDR3 is given with its conserved first and last residue. A D gene is named only where the DNA matches it firmly.

CASSLASSSYNEQFF	TRBJ2-1	TRBV7-9	-
CASSLLGDNEKLFF	TRBJ1-4	TRBV7-4	-
CASSERVVDQPQHF	TRBJ1-5	TRBV2	-
CASSQDPGGEGRETQYF	TRBJ2-5	TRBV4-2	TRBD2
CASSFRTQSSYEQYF	TRBJ2-7	TRBV7-3	-
CASSGTGGAGQYF	TRBJ2-7	TRBV19	TRBD1
CASSSLLAGGSNEQFF	TRBJ2-1	TRBV6-5	TRBD2
CASSGSQGLNEQFF	TRBJ2-1	TRBV13	-
CASSPKRGMNTEAFF	TRBJ1-1	TRBV18	-
CASRYTSGSYNEQFF	TRBJ2-1	TRBV19	TRBD2
CSARDAWNTGELFF	TRBJ2-2	TRBV29-1	-
CASSLDRGAYNEQFF	TRBJ2-1	TRBV11-2	-
CASSSPTRTGEGGKNIQYF	TRBJ2-4	TRBV11-2	TRBD1
CAWSWQRNTEAFF	TRBJ1-1	TRBV30	-
CASSVGQKNTGELFF	TRBJ2-2	TRBV9	-
CASRSTLAKNIQYF	TRBJ2-4	TRBV28	-
CASSQKTGPYGYTF	TRBJ1-2	TRBV5-6	-
CASSTTGTGGDEQYF	TRBJ2-7	TRBV19	TRBD1
CASSERASGRFEQYF	TRBJ2-7	TRBV13	TRBD2
CASSEGGHWNTEAFF	TRBJ1-1	TRBV2	-
CASTLAGVITDTQYF	TRBJ2-3	TRBV9	TRBD2
CASSLRGGSGSTRTDTQYF	TRBJ2-3	TRBV9	TRBD2
CASSARDRNTEAFF	TRBJ1-1	TRBV9	TRBD1
CASSYSGQLYGYTF	TRBJ1-2	TRBV5-1	TRBD1
CASRSREGARVAPLHF	TRBJ1-6	TRBV2	TRBD1
CASSFQRERTKNIQYF	TRBJ2-4	TRBV11-2	TRBD2
CASSPSKNRAGTEAFF	TRBJ1-1	TRBV18	-
CASSEGREGPFGQFF	TRBJ2-1	TRBV6-4	TRBD2